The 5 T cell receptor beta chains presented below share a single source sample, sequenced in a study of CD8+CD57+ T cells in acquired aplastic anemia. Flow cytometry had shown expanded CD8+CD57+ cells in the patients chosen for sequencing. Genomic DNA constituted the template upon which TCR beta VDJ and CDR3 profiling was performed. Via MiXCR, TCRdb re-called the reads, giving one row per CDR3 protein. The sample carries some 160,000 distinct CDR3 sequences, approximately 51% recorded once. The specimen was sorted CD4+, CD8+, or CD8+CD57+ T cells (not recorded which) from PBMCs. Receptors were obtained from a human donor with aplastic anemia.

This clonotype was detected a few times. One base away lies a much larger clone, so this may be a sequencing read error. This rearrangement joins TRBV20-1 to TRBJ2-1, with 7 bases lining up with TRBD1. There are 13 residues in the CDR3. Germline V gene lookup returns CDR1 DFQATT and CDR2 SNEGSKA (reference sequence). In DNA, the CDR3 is TGCGGTGCTAAAATCGAGACAGGGAATGAGCAGTTCTTC. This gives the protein CGAKIETGNEQFF.

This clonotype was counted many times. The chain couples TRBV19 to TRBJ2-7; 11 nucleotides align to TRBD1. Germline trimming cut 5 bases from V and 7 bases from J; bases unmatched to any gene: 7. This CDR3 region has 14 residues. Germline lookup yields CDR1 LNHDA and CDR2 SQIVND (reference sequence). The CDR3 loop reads CASSPGQGAREQYF. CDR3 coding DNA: TGTGCCAGTAGTCCCGGACAGGGGGCGAGGGAGCAGTACTTC. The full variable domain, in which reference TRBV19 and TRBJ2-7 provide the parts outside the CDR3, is DGGITQSPKYLFRKEGQNVTLSCEQNLNHDAMYWYRQDPGQGLRLIYYSQIVNDFQKGDIAEGYSVSREKKESFPLTVTSAQKNPTAFYLCASSPGQGAREQYFGPGTRLTVT.

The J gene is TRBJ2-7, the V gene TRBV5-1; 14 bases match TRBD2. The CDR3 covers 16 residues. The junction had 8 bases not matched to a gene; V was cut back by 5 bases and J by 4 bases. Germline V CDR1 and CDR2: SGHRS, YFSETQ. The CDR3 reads CASRSTGTSGSYEQYF. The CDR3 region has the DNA TGCGCCAGCAGAAGTACCGGGACTAGCGGGAGTTACGAGCAGTACTTC.

The CDR3 loop is CAAEGQGDEQFF. CDR3 sequence (DNA): TGTGCCGCCGAGGGGCAGGGCGATGAGCAGTTCTTC. The V call is TRBV10-3, the J call TRBJ2-1; TRBD1 or TRBD2 may be the D gene (5 bases each). The CDR3 has 12 amino acids. The germline V and J ends were trimmed by 11 bases and 8 bases, with 16 bases remaining between them. The germline V gene has CDR1 ENHRY and CDR2 SYGVKD.

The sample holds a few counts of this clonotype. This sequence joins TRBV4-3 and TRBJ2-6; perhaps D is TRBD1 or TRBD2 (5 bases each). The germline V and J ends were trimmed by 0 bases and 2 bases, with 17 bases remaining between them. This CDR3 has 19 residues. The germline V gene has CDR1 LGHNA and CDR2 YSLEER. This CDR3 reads CASSQDRGKGVAGANVLTF. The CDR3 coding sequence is TGCGCCAGCAGCCAAGATCGAGGGAAAGGGGTGGCTGGGGCCAACGTCCTGACTTTC.